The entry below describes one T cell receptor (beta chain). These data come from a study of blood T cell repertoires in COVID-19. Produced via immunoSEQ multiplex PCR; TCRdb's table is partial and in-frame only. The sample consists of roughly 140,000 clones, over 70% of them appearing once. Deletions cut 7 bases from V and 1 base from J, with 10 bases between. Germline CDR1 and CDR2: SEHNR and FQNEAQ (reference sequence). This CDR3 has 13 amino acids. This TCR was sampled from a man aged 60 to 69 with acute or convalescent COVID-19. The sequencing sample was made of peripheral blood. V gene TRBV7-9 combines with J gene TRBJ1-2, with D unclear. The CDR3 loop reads CASITRGNYGYTF. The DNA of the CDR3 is TGTGCCAGCATCACCCGGGGTAACTATGGCTACACCTTC.